The 8 T cell receptor beta chains reported below all come from one sample, sequenced in a study of cytomegalovirus exposure and HLA in healthy donors. Use of 60 Vbeta and 13 Jbeta primers characterized the PCR. Here immunoSEQ multiplex PCR was the method, and the copy in TCRdb shows in-frame clones only, minus some. The table records 85,000 to 100,000 clones, about 80% of them present only once. Sequenced: PBMCs. The receptor source for this set is a man aged 40-49 years in good health and CMV-seropositive.

The chain is built from TRBV27 and TRBJ2-7; 11 nucleotides agree with TRBD2. J was trimmed by 5 bases and V by 6 bases; bases with no gene match: 12. Germline V lookup: CDR1 MNHEY, CDR2 SMNVEV (reference sequence). The CDR3 consists of 16 residues. CDR3: CASRVWRLAGFHEQYF. The CDR3 DNA is TGTGCCAGCAGGGTTTGGAGACTAGCGGGATTCCACGAGCAGTACTTC.

The rearrangement uses TRBV28 and TRBJ2-7; D possibly corresponds to TRBD1 (5 bases). The germline V gene has CDR1 MDHEN and CDR2 SYDVKM. This CDR3 has 14 amino acids. Trimming cost V 3 bases and J 2 bases, with 11 bases left between them. The chain's CDR3 is CASSFPQGPYEQYF. CDR3 bases: TGTGCCAGCAGTTTTCCCCAGGGCCCCTACGAGCAGTACTTC.

The genes are TRBV11-2 and TRBJ1-2; a weak D match, TRBD1 (5 bases). The CDR3 extends over 15 amino acids. Germline values: CDR1 SGHAT, CDR2 FQNNGV. V dropped 4 bases and J dropped 2 bases, with 14 bases sitting between them. For the CDR3, the DNA is TGTGCCAGCAGCTCTTTATACAGGCCGAACTATGGCTACACCTTC. This codes for CASSSLYRPNYGYTF.

This clone was detected once. The chain recombines TRBV5-1 with TRBJ2-7; unclear D gene. The germline V gene encodes CDR1 SGHRS and CDR2 YFSETQ. V gave up 0 bases and J gave up 2 bases, with 3 bases separating them. This CDR3 has 12 residues. CDR3 bases: TGCGCCAGCAGCTTGGTCGCCTACGAGCAGTACTTC. Amino acid sequence: CASSLVAYEQYF.

The chain recombines TRBV28 with TRBJ2-7; 7 bases fit TRBD1. The V gene end was trimmed by 5 bases and the J gene end by 4 bases; junction bases not matched to a gene: 5. Germline assignment: CDR1 MDHEN and CDR2 SYDVKM. The length of the CDR3 is 13 residues. DNA for the CDR3: TGTGCCAGCAGTCGGGACAGTCTTTACGAGCAGTACTTC. Its protein is CASSRDSLYEQYF.

The V gene is TRBV20-1, the J gene TRBJ2-1; D is uncertain. Trimming removed 5 bases from V and 13 bases from J, with 12 bases in between. Germline V gives CDR1 DFQATT, CDR2 SNEGSKA (reference sequence). This CDR3 is 10 amino acids long. The CDR3 region has the DNA TGCAGTGCTCCTATTGGAGCCCAGTTCTTC. This codes for CSAPIGAQFF.

CDR3 in amino acids: CASSLTQAGNQPQHF. In DNA, the CDR3 is TGTGCCAGCAGCTTGACGCAGGCAGGCAATCAGCCCCAGCATTTT. This sequence joins TRBV5-6 and TRBJ1-5; no clear D. CDR1 and CDR2 from the germline V gene are SGHDT and YYEEEE. V lost 1 base, J lost 2 bases, and 10 bases lay in between. The CDR3 runs 15 residues.

Turning to this clone: One end of the junction varies from germline; a read error may be responsible. V is TRBV7-9 and J is TRBJ1-2; 7 nucleotides match TRBD1. Germline V gene data show CDR1 as SEHNR and CDR2 as FQNEAQ (reference sequence). The CDR3 is 16 amino acids. CDR3 region: CSSSRPLTGRLDGYTF. DNA of the CDR3: TGTTCCAGCAGCCGACCCCTGACAGGGCGCCTCGATGGCTACACCTTC.